A single sample is the source of the 29 T cell receptor beta chains below, sequenced in a study of T cell responses to AZD1222 COVID-19 vaccine. Data came from immunoSEQ multiplex PCR; TCRdb stores just in-frame clones and leaves some out. The data show 150,000 to 180,000 clones, around 86% seen once. Sequenced here: peripheral blood, sampled 28 days after the second AZD1222 dose. These TCRs come from an adult who received the AZD1222 COVID-19 vaccine.

CDR3 DNA: TGTGCCAGCAGCACGGGGGCGGGAGGGCTAGAGACCCAGTACTTC. It is translated as CASSTGAGGLETQYF. This chain links TRBV9 with TRBJ2-5; TRBD2 matches at 9 bases. Germline lookup yields CDR1 SGDLS and CDR2 YYNGEE. CDR3 length: 15 amino acids. V trimming: 4 bases; J trimming: 4 bases; junction bases outside the gene matches: 8.

This clone was detected only once. The chain recombines TRBV5-1 with TRBJ2-3; TRBD2 is a possible D gene (7 bases). Germline CDR1 reads SGHRS; CDR2 reads YFSETQ. Trimming shortened V by 8 bases and J by 4 bases, and 14 bases separated the two germline ends. This CDR3 comprises 13 residues. This CDR3 reads CASGPGGPDTQYF. Here the CDR3 DNA reads TGCGCCAGTGGTCCCGGGGGGCCAGATACGCAGTATTTT. The full variable domain, its missing parts supplied by reference TRBV5-1 and TRBJ2-3, is KAGVTQTPRYLIKTRGQQVTLSCSPISGHRSVSWYQQTPGQGLQFLFEYFSETQRNKGNFPGRFSGRQFSNSRSEMNVSTLELGDSALYLCASGPGGPDTQYFGPGTRLTVL.

The chain carries TRBV2 and TRBJ1-2; 8 bases fit TRBD1. The CDR3 has 15 amino acids. Per the germline V gene, CDR1 is SNHLY and CDR2 is FYNNEI. Trimming cost V 5 bases and J 5 bases; bases outside gene matches: 10. DNA of the CDR3: TGTGCCAGCAGTAGAACGGGACAGGCCCTTTATGGCTACACCTTC. Protein product: CASSRTGQALYGYTF.

This CDR3 is CASLGTGGWDTQYF. In nucleotides, the CDR3 is TGTGCCAGCCTAGGGACAGGGGGCTGGGATACGCAGTATTTT. V and J are TRBV27 and TRBJ2-3, with 12 bases aligning to TRBD1. CDR3 size: 14 residues. V lost 8 bases to trimming and J lost 6 bases; unmatched junction nucleotides: 6. Germline CDR1 reads MNHEY; CDR2 reads SMNVEV (reference sequence).

This sequence joins TRBV5-1 and TRBJ2-7; 9 nucleotides match TRBD2. Germline V gene data show CDR1 as SGHRS and CDR2 as YFSETQ. This CDR3 is built from 16 residues. V was clipped by 1 base and J by 3 bases; unmatched bases: 8. The CDR3 loop is CASSLKSSSGSYEQYF. CDR3 nucleotides: TGCGCCAGCAGCTTGAAGTCTAGTAGCGGGAGCTACGAGCAGTACTTC.

Only one count was recorded for this clone. The rearrangement joins TRBV5-1 to TRBJ1-6, with 7 nucleotides matching TRBD1. The germline V gene encodes CDR1 SGHRS and CDR2 YFSETQ. This CDR3 spans 15 amino acids. V dropped 7 bases and J dropped 6; count of bases not matched to a gene: 10. Here the CDR3 reads CASGPGTDSNSPLHF. In DNA, the CDR3 is TGCGCCAGCGGACCCGGGACAGATTCTAATTCACCCCTCCACTTT.

The rearrangement links TRBV12-3 or TRBV12-4 to TRBJ1-5; D may be TRBD1 (6 bases). The CDR3 loop spans 13 amino acids. The V gene lost 5 bases and the J gene lost 9 bases, with 14 bases spanning the gap. The CDR3: CASSPGTTRPQHF. The CDR3 DNA is TGTGCCAGCAGTCCCGGGACAACGCGGCCCCAGCATTTT.

This chain uses TRBV6-5 with TRBJ1-2; possibly TRBD1 for D (5 bases). Trimming removed 5 bases from V and 4 bases from J, with 11 bases in between. The germline V gene has CDR1 MNHEY and CDR2 SVGAGI. The CDR3 runs to 13 residues. CDR3 DNA: TGTGCCAGCAGTCTCTGGGGGGGCTATGGCTACACCTTC. Amino acids: CASSLWGGYGYTF.

This sequence joins TRBV5-1 and TRBJ2-5, with D perhaps matching TRBD2 (6 bases). CDR1 SGHRS and CDR2 YFSETQ come from the germline V gene. The length of the CDR3 is 13 residues. V was trimmed by 4 bases and J by 4 bases, leaving 11 bases between them. CDR3 in amino acids: CASSAGSVETQYF. CDR3 coding DNA: TGCGCCAGCAGCGCGGGGTCGGTAGAGACCCAGTACTTC.

This CDR3 is CASRRTSGSAHEQYF. CDR3 DNA sequence: TGCGCCAGCAGACGGACTAGCGGGAGCGCTCACGAGCAGTACTTC. The chain joins TRBV5-1 to TRBJ2-7; 13 nucleotides agree with TRBD2. The germline CDR1 and CDR2 sequences are SGHRS and YFSETQ. Unmatched junction bases numbered 7, after V lost 5 bases and J lost 5 bases. The CDR3 has 15 amino acids.

The chain has TRBV24-1 and TRBJ1-1, with 10 bases identical to TRBD1. J lost 2 bases, V lost 7 bases, and 9 bases had no gene match. The CDR3 length is 16 residues. Germline V CDR1 and CDR2: KGHDR, SFDVKD. The CDR3 DNA sequence: TGTGCCACCAGGATTCCGGGACAGGGGCCCAACACTGAAGCTTTCTTT. It yields the protein CATRIPGQGPNTEAFF.

The V gene is TRBV3-1 (or the pseudogene TRBV3-2), the J gene TRBJ2-3, with D tentatively TRBD1 or TRBD2 (5 bases each). Per germline, CDR1 LGHDT and CDR2 YNNKEL (reference sequence). This CDR3 region has 13 residues. Deletions cut 2 bases from V and 12 bases from J, with 15 bases between. In DNA form, the CDR3 reads TGTGCCAGCAGCCAAAACCGGGGCCTATTACAGTATTTT. Translating gives CASSQNRGLLQYF.

J is TRBJ2-1 and V is TRBV5-6; 13 nucleotides agree with TRBD2. The V and J ends lost 4 bases and 7 bases, in that order; junction bases with no gene match: 17. Germline V gene sequence: CDR1 SGHDT, CDR2 YYEEEE. The CDR3 loop spans 19 amino acids. CDR3 bases: TGTGCCAGCAGCGTTCCCGGGACTAGCGGGGAACCTTCGCTGAATGAGCAGTTCTTC. Translated, it gives CASSVPGTSGEPSLNEQFF.

The chain has TRBV19 and TRBJ2-4, with D possibly TRBD1 on 6 matching bases. Trimming removed 5 bases from V and 0 bases from J, with 14 bases in between. Germline V CDR1 and CDR2: LNHDA, SQIVND (reference sequence). This CDR3 spans 16 amino acids. The CDR3 reads CASSARTALAKNIQYF. The CDR3 region has the DNA TGTGCCAGTAGTGCCCGGACAGCTCTAGCCAAAAACATTCAGTACTTC.

CDR3 sequence (DNA): TGTGCCAGCAGTGACAGGGCCCGGTGGCATTTT. It yields the protein CASSDRARWHF. The chain has TRBV28 and TRBJ1-5, with 7 bases fitting TRBD1. The CDR3 has 11 amino acids. CDR1 is MDHEN, CDR2 SYDVKM, per germline. J gave up 15 bases and V 5 bases, and 7 bases lay outside the gene matches. Together with reference TRBV28 and TRBJ1-5, the CDR3 gives the full variable domain: DVKVTQSSRYLVKRTGEKVFLECVQDMDHENMFWYRQDPGLGLRLIYFSYDVKMKEKGDIPEGYSVSREKKERFSLILESASTNQTSMYLCASSDRARWHFGDGTRLSIL.

This chain joins TRBV27 and TRBJ1-5; no reliable D call. Germline CDR1 reads MNHEY; CDR2 reads SMNVEV (reference sequence). The CDR3 has 11 residues. Trimming stripped 7 bases from V and 0 bases from J, with 1 base between. CDR3 DNA sequence: TGTGCCAGCAATAGCAATCAGCCCCAGCATTTT. Amino acids: CASNSNQPQHF.

The J gene is TRBJ1-6, the V gene TRBV19; a possible D gene is TRBD1 (6 bases). There are 15 residues in the CDR3. Trimming cost V 5 bases and J 7 bases, with 15 bases left between them. Germline CDR1 LNHDA, CDR2 SQIVND (reference sequence). The CDR3 spells CASSPRQALNSPLHF. Here the CDR3 DNA reads TGTGCCAGTAGTCCCCGACAGGCCCTCAATTCACCCCTCCACTTT.

This clone appeared a few times. The chain uses TRBV5-4 and TRBJ2-3, with TRBD1 matching over 7 bases. The germline V gene has CDR1 SGHNT and CDR2 YYREEE (reference sequence). V was pared by 0 bases and J by 3 bases, with 4 bases of the junction left unmatched. The CDR3 is 15 residues long. The CDR3 sequence: CASSLEGAKTDTQYF. In DNA form, the CDR3 reads TGTGCCAGCAGCTTGGAGGGGGCGAAGACAGATACGCAGTATTTT. Full variable domain (rest looked up from reference TRBV5-4 and TRBJ2-3): ETGVTQSPTHLIKTRGQQVTLRCSSQSGHNTVSWYQQALGQGPQFIFQYYREEENGRGNFPPRFSGLQFPNYSSELNVNALELDDSALYLCASSLEGAKTDTQYFGPGTRLTVL.

The CDR3 loop is CASSPVVSSYNEQFF. The CDR3 bases are TGTGCCAGCAGCCCTGTGGTGAGCTCCTACAATGAGCAGTTCTTC. This chain joins TRBV9 and TRBJ2-1, with D uncertain. This CDR3 contains 15 residues. Germline assignment: CDR1 SGDLS and CDR2 YYNGEE. The V end was cut by 4 bases, the J end by 0 bases, with 11 bases between.

This clone was observed a single time. The chain links TRBV15 to TRBJ2-1; D gene unclear. Per the germline V gene, CDR1 is LNHNV and CDR2 is YYDKDF (reference sequence). This CDR3 has 15 amino acids. Trimming shortened V by 5 bases and J by 2 bases, and 13 bases separated the two germline ends. CDR3 region: CATSADPTAYNEQFF. The CDR3 DNA sequence: TGTGCCACCAGCGCCGATCCGACGGCCTACAATGAGCAGTTCTTC.

The rearrangement joins TRBV19 to TRBJ1-2, with 7 nucleotides matching TRBD1. CDR3 size: 13 residues. J gave up 7 bases and V 8 bases, and 10 bases lay outside the gene matches. Germline V gene sequence: CDR1 LNHDA, CDR2 SQIVND (reference sequence). The CDR3 DNA reads as TGTGCCAGTGCGCAGGGGGGCGCCGGTGGCTACACCTTC. This encodes CASAQGGAGGYTF.

The chain uses TRBV18 and TRBJ1-1, with a weak D call TRBD1 (6 bases). Germline assignment: CDR1 KGHSH and CDR2 LQKENI. V lost 4 bases to trimming and J lost 3 bases, with 6 bases between them. This CDR3 comprises 12 residues. The CDR3 sequence: CASSRQDTEAFF. The DNA for the CDR3 is TGTGCCAGCTCACGACAGGACACTGAAGCTTTCTTT.

The chain employs TRBV3-1 (or the pseudogene TRBV3-2) and TRBJ1-5; 7 nucleotides align to TRBD1. The junction had 6 bases not matched to a gene; V was cut back by 4 bases and J by 3 bases. CDR3 length: 15 amino acids. Germline V gene sequence: CDR1 LGHDT, CDR2 YNNKEL (reference sequence). CDR3: CASSPSTGTNQPQHF. The CDR3 DNA reads TGTGCCAGCAGCCCATCGACAGGGACCAATCAGCCCCAGCATTTT.

Comment on this clone: Other DNA sequences within the sample encode an identical CDR3. Here the CDR3 reads CASSLDWTYNEQFF. The CDR3 DNA reads as TGTGCCAGCAGCTTAGATTGGACCTACAATGAGCAGTTCTTC. The chain uses TRBV7-2 and TRBJ2-1; D is undetermined. CDR3 length: 14 amino acids. Trimming took 1 base from V and 2 from J, leaving 6 bases between them. Germline V gene sequence: CDR1 SGHTA, CDR2 FQGNSA.

This rearrangement joins TRBV3-1 (or the pseudogene TRBV3-2) to TRBJ2-1; 10 bases agree with TRBD2. CDR1 and CDR2 (germline): LGHDT, YNNKEL (reference sequence). This CDR3 is built from 17 residues. The J segment lost 6 bases and the V segment lost 2 bases, leaving 10 bases of the junction unmatched. The DNA of the CDR3 is TGTGCCAGCAGCCAACCCCGTGGGGGACTAGCGCGCAATGAGCAGTTCTTC. It translates to CASSQPRGGLARNEQFF.

The DNA for the CDR3 is TGTGCCAGCAGCGTAGCTCTAGCGGGAGGCGTCACCGGGGAGCTGTTTTTT. This codes for CASSVALAGGVTGELFF. The V call is TRBV9, the J call TRBJ2-2; 11 bases align to TRBD2. Germline V gives CDR1 SGDLS, CDR2 YYNGEE. This CDR3 contains 17 residues. The trim removed 0 bases at V and 4 bases at J, leaving 5 bases unmatched.

The gene calls are TRBV9 and TRBJ2-1; 11 bases fit TRBD2. Trimming removed 4 bases from V and 0 bases from J; junction bases left unmatched: 3. The CDR3 runs to 16 residues. Germline CDR1 is SGDLS and CDR2 is YYNGEE. The CDR3 nucleotides are TGTGCCAGCAGCCCAGGGACTAGCGGCTCCTACAATGAGCAGTTCTTC. Its translation is CASSPGTSGSYNEQFF. Full variable domain (outside the CDR3, taken from reference TRBV9 and TRBJ2-1): DSGVTQTPKHLITATGQRVTLRCSPRSGDLSVYWYQQSLDQGLQFLIQYYNGEERAKGNILERFSAQQFPDLHSELNLSSLELGDSALYFCASSPGTSGSYNEQFFGPGTRLTVL.

The sample holds a few counts of this clone. The chain uses TRBV19 and TRBJ2-1; TRBD2 agrees at 8 bases. Trimming took 5 bases from V and 8 from J; bases not matched to a gene: 11. Germline V CDR1 and CDR2: LNHDA, SQIVND (reference sequence). This CDR3 has 15 residues. The chain's CDR3 is CASSSGGLGFDEQFF. DNA for the CDR3: TGTGCCAGTAGTTCTGGGGGACTAGGGTTCGATGAGCAGTTCTTC.

The CDR3 DNA sequence: TGTGCCAGCAGTTTTGCCACCTCTGGGGCCAACGTCCTGACTTTC. Protein sequence: CASSFATSGANVLTF. J is TRBJ2-6 and V is TRBV28; D uncertain. Trimming cost V 3 bases and J 0 bases, with 6 bases left between them. The CDR3 consists of 15 residues. CDR1 MDHEN and CDR2 SYDVKM come from the germline V gene.